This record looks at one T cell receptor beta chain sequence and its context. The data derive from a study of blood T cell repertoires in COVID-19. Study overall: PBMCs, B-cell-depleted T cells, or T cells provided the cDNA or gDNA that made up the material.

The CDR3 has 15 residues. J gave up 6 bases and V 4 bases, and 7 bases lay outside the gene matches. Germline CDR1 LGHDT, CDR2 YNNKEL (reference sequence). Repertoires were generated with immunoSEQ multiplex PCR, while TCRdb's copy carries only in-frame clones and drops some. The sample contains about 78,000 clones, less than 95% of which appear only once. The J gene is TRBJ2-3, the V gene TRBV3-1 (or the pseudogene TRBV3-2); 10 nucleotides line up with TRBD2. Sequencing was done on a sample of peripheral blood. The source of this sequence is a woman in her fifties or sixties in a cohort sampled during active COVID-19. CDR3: CASSLLAGVTDTQYF. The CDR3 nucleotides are TGTGCCAGCAGCCTGCTAGCGGGAGTAACGGATACGCAGTATTTT.